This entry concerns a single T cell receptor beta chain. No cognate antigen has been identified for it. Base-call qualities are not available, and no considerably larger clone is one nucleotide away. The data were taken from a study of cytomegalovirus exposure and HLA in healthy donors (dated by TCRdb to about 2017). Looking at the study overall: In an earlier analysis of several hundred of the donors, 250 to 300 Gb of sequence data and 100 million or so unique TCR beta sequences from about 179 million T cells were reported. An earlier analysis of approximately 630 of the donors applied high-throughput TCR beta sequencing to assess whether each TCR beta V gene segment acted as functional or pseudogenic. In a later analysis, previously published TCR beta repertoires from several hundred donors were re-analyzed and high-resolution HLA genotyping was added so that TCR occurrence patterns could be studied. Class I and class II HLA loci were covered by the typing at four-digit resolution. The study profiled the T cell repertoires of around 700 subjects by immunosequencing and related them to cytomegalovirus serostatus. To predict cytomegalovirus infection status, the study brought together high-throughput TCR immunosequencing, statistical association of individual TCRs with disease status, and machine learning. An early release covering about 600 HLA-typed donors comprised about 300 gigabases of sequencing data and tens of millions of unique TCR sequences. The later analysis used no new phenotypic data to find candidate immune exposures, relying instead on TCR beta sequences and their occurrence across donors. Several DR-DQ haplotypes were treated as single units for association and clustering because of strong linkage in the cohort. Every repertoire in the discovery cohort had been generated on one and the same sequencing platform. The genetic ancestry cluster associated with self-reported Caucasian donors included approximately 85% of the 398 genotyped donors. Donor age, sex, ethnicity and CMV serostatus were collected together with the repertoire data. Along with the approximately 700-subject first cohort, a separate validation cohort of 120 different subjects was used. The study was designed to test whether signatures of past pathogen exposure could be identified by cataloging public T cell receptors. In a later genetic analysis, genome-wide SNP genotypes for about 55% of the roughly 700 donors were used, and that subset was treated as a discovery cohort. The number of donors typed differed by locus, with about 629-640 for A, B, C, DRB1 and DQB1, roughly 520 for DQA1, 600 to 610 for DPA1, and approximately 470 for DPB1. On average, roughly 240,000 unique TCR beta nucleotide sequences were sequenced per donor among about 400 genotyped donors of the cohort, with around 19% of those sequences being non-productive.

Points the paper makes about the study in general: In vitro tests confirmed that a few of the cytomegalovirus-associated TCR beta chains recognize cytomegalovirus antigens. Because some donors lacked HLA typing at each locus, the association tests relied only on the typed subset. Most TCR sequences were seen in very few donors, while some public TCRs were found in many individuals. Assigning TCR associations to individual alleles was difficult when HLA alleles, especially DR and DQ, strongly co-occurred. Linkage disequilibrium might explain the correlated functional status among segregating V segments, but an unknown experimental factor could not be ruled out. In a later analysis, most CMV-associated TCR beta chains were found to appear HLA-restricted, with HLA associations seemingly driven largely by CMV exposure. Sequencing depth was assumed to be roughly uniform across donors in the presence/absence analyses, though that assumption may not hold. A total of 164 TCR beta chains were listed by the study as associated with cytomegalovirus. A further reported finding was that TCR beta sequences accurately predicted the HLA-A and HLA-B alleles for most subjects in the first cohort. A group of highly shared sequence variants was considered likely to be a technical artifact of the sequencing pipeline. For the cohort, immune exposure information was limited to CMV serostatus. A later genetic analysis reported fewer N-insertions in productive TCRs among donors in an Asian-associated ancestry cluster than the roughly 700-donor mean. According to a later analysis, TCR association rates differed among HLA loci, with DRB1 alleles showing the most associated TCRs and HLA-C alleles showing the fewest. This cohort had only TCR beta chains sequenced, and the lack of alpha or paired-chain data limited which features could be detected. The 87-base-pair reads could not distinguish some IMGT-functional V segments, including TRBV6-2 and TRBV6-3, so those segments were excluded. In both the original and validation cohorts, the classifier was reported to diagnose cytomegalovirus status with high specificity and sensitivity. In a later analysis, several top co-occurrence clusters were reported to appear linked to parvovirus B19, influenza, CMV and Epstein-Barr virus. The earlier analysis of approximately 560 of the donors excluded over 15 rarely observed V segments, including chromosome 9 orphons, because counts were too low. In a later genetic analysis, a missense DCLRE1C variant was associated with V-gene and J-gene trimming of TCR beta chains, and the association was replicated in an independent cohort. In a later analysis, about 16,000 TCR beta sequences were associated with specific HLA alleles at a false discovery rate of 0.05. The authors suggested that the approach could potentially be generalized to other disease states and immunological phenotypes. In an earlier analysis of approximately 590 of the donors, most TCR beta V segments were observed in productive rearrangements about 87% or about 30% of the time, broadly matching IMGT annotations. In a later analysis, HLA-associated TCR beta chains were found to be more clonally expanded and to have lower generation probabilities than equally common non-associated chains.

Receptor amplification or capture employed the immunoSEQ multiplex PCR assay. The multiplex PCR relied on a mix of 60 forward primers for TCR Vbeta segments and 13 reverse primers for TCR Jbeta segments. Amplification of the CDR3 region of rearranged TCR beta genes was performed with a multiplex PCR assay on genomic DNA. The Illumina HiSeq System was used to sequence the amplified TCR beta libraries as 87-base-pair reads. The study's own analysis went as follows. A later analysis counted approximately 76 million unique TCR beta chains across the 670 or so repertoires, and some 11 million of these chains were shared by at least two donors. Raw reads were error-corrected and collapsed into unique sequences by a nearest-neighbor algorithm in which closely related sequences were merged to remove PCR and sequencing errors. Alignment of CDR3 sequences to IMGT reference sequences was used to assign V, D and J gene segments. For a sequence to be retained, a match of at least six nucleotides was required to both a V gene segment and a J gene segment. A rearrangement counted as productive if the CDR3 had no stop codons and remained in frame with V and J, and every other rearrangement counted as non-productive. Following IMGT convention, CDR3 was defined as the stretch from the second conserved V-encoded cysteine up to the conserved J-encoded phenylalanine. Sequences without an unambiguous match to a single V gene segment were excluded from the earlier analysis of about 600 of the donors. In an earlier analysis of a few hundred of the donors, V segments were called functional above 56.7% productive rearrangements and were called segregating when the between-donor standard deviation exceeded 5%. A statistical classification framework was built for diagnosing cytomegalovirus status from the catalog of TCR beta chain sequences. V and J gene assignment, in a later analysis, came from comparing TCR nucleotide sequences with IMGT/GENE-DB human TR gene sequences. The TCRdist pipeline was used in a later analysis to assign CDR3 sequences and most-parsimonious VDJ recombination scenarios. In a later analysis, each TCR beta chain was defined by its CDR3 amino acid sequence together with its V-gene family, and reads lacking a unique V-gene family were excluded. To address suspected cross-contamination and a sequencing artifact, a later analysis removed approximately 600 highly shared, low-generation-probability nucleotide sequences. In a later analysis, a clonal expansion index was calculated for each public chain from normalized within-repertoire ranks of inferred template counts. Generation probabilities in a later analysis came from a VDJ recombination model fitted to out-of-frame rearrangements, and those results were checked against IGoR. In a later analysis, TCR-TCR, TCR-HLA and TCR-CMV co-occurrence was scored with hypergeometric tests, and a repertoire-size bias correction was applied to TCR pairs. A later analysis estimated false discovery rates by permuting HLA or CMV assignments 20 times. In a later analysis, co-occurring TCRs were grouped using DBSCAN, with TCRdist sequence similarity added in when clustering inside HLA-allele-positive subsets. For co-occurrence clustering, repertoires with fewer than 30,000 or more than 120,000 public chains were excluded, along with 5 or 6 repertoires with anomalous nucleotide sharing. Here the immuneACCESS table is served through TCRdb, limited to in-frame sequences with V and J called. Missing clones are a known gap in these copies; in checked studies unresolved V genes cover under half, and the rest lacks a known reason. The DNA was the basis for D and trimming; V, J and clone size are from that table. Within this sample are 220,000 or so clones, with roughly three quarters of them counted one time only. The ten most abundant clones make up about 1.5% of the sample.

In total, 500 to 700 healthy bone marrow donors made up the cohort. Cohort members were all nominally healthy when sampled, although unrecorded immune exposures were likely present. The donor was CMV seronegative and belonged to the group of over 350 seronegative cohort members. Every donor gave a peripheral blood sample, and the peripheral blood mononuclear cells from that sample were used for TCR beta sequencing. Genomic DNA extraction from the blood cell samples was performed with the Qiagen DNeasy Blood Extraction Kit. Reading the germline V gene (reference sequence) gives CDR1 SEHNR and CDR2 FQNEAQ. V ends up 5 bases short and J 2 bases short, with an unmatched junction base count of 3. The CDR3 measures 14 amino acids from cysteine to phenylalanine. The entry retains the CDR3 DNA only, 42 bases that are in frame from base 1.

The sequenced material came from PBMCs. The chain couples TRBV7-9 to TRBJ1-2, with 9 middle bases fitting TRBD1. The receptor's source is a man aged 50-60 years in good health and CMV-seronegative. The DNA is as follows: TGTGCCAGCAGCGCCGGACAGGGGAACTATGGCTACACCTTC. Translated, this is CASSAGQGNYGYTF.